This T cell receptor (beta chain) was obtained from a study of control samples from healthy donors and cancer patients. This CDR3 region has 13 residues. Germline lookup yields CDR1 MNHEY and CDR2 SVGAGI. With 2 bases removed from V and 1 base from J, the gap between germline ends came to 3 bases. The data were produced by immunoSEQ multiplex PCR, yet TCRdb's version contains in-frame clones alone and is incomplete. The repertoire holds tens of thousands of clones, with about 95% as singletons. Sequenced input: blood. This chain joins TRBV6-5 and TRBJ1-5; D is ambiguous. The receptor's source is a woman aged 30 to 39 in good health. CDR3 protein: CASSYNSNQPQHF. CDR3 bases: TGTGCCAGCAGTTACAACAGCAATCAGCCCCAGCATTTT.